This T cell receptor (beta chain) came from a study of T-cell memory formation after mild COVID-19. Study context: The TCR clusters were mostly specific to one donor.

TCRdb itself ran the 5' RACE reads through MiXCR, one entry per CDR3 protein. The sample contains about 350,000 distinct CDR3 sequences, roughly 13% of which appear only once. The V gene lost 0 bases and the J gene lost 6 bases, with 12 bases spanning the gap. CDR1 and CDR2 (germline): SGHKS, YYEKEE (reference sequence). The CDR3 covers 14 residues. This clonotype was counted between two and nine times. The origin of this receptor is a man between 18 and 35 years old who had mild COVID-19 (a few samples of this study predate the infection). Cell type and time point are not known. Sequencing input: PBMCs or a T cell subset sorted from them (not recorded which). This chain uses TRBV5-5 with TRBJ1-2; D gene ambiguous. CDR3 sequence reads: CASSLVGIGNGYTF. The CDR3 coding sequence is TGTGCCAGCAGCTTGGTAGGGATAGGTAATGGCTACACCTTC.